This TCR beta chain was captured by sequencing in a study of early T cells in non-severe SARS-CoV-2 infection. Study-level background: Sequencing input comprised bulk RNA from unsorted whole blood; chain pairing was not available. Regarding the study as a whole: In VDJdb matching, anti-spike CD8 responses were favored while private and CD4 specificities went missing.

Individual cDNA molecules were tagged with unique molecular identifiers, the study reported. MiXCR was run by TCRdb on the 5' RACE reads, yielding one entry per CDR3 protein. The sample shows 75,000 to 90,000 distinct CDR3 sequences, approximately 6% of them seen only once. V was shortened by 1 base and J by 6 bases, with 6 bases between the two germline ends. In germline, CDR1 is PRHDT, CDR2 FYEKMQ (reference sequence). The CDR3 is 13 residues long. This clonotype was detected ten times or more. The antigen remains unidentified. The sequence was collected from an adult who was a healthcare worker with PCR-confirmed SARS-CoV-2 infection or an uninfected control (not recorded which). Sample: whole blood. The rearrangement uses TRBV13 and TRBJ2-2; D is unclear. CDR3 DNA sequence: TGTGCCAGCAGCTTAGAGGGTGCCGGGGAGCTGTTTTTT. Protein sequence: CASSLEGAGELFF.